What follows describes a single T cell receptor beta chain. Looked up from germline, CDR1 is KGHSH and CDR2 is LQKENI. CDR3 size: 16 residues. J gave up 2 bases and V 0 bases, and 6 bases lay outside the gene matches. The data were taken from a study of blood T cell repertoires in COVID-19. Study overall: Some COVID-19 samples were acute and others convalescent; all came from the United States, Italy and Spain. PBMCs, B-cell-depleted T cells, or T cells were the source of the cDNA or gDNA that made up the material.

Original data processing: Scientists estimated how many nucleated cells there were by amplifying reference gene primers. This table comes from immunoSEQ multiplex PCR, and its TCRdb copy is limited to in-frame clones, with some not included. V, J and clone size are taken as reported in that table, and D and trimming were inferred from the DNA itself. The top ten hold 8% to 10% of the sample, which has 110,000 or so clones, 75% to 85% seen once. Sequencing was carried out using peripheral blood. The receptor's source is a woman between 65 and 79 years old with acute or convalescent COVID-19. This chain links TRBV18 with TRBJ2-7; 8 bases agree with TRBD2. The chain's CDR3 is CASSPPRTSGPYEQYF. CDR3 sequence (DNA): TGTGCCAGCTCACCACCGAGAACTAGCGGACCCTACGAGCAGTACTTC.